This T cell receptor beta chain was sequenced for a study of T cells in localized non-small cell lung cancer. Study outcomes and limitations: It was uninvolved adjacent lung that showed the highest T cell clonality, exceeding tumor. It remains possible that heterogeneity exists, since only one tumor region was sequenced. Out of the top 100 tumor clones, a median around 60 were seen in adjacent lung.

As regards this clone: Its antigen is still unknown.

Sequencing used immunoSEQ multiplex PCR; TCRdb keeps in-frame clones, though not all of them. Among roughly 20,000 clones listed, roughly 84% were seen once. Germline assignment: CDR1 SGHNT and CDR2 YENEEA. V was clipped by 1 base and J by 8 bases, with 9 bases between them. The CDR3 is 13 residues long. The sequence was collected from a man aged 40-75 years with stage I lung adenocarcinoma. The sample here was peripheral blood, taken before any cancer treatment. The J gene is TRBJ2-1, the V gene TRBV11-3, with D possibly matching TRBD1 (5 bases). CDR3 coding DNA: TGTGCCAGCAGCTTAGCAGGACATCATGAGCAGTTCTTC. The encoded protein is CASSLAGHHEQFF.